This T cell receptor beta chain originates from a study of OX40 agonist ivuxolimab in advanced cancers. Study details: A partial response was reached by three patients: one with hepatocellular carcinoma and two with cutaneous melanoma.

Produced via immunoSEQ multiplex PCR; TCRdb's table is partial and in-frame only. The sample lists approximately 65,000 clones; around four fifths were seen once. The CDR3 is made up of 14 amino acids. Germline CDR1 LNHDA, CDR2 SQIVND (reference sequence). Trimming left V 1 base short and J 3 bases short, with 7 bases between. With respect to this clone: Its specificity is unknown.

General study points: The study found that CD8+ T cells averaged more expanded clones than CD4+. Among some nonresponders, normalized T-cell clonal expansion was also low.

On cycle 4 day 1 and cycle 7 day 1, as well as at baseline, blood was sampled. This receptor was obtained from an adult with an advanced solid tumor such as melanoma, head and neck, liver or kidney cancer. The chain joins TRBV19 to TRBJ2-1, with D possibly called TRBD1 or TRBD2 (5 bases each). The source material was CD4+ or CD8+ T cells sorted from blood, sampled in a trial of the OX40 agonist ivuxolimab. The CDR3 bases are TGTGCCAGTAGTATAGTGGGGGACTACAATGAGCAGTTCTTC. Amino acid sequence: CASSIVGDYNEQFF.